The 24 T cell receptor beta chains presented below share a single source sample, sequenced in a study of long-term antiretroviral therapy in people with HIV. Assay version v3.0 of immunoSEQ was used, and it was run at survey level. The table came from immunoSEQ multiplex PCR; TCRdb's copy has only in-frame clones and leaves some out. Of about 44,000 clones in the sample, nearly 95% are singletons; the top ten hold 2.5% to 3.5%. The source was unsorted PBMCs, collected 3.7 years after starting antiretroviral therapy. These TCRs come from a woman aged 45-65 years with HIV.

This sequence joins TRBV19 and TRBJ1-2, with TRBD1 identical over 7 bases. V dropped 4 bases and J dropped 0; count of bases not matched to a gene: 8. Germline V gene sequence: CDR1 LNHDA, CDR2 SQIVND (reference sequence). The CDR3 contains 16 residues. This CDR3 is CASSSLTGNSNYGYTF. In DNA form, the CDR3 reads TGTGCCAGTAGTAGTCTGACAGGGAACTCTAACTATGGCTACACCTTC. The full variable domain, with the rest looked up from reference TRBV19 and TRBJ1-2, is DGGITQSPKYLFRKEGQNVTLSCEQNLNHDAMYWYRQDPGQGLRLIYYSQIVNDFQKGDIAEGYSVSREKKESFPLTVTSAQKNPTAFYLCASSSLTGNSNYGYTFGSGTRLTVV.

CDR3 nucleotide sequence: TGCGCCAGCAGCTTGTTAGGACAGGGGATGAACACTGAAGCTTTCTTT. Amino acid sequence: CASSLLGQGMNTEAFF. The genes are TRBV5-1 and TRBJ1-1; 9 bases line up with TRBD1. CDR3 length equals 16 residues. The germline V gene encodes CDR1 SGHRS and CDR2 YFSETQ. V shed 1 base and J 0 bases; nucleotides not matched to a gene: 4.

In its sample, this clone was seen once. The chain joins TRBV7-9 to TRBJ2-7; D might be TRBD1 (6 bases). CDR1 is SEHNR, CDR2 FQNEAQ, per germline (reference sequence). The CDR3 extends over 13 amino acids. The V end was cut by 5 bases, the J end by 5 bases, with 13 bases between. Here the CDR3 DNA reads TGTGCCAGCAGCCCGCAGGGGTCTAACGAGCAGTACTTC. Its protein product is CASSPQGSNEQYF.

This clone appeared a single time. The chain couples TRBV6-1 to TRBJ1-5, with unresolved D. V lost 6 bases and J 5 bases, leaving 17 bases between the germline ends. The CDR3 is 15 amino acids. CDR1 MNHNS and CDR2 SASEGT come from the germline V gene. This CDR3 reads CASREGTEPYQPQHF. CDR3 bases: TGTGCCAGCAGGGAGGGTACGGAACCTTATCAGCCCCAGCATTTT.

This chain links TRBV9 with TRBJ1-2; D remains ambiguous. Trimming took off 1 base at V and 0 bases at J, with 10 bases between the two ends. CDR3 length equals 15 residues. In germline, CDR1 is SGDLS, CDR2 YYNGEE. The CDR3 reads CASSVNPGANYGYTF. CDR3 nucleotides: TGTGCCAGCAGCGTAAACCCCGGAGCTAACTATGGCTACACCTTC.

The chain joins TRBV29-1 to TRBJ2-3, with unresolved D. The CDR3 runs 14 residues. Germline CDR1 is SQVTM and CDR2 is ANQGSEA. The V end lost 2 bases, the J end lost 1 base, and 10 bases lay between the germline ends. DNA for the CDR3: TGCAGCGTTGAAATCGGATCGGGCACAGATACGCAGTATTTT. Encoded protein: CSVEIGSGTDTQYF.

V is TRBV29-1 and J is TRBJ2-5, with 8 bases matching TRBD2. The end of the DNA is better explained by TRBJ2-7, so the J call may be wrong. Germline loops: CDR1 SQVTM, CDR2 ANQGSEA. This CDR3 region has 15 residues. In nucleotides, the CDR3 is TGCAGCGTTGAAGATCGCGCGGGGGGTTACTACGAGCAGTACTTC. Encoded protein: CSVEDRAGGYYEQYF.

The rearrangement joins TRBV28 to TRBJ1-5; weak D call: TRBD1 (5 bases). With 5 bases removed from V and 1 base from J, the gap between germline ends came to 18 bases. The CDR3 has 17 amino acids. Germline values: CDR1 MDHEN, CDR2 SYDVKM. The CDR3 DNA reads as TGTGCCAGCAGTCCGCCGTCCAGGGTTAGGAGCAATCAGCCCCAGCATTTT. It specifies CASSPPSRVRSNQPQHF.

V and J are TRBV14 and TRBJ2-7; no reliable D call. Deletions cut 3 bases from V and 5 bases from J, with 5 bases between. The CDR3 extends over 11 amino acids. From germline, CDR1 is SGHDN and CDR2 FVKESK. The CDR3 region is CASSQRNEQYF. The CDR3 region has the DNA TGTGCCAGCAGCCAGAGGAACGAGCAGTACTTC.

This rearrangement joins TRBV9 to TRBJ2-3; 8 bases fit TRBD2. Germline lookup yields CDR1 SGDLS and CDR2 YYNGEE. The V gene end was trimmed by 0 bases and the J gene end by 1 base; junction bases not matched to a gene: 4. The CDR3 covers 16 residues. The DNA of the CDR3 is TGTGCCAGCAGCGTAGTGAGTAGCGGGGGCACAGATACGCAGTATTTT. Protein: CASSVVSSGGTDTQYF. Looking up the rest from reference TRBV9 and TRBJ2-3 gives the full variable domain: DSGVTQTPKHLITATGQRVTLRCSPRSGDLSVYWYQQSLDQGLQFLIQYYNGEERAKGNILERFSAQQFPDLHSELNLSSLELGDSALYFCASSVVSSGGTDTQYFGPGTRLTVL.

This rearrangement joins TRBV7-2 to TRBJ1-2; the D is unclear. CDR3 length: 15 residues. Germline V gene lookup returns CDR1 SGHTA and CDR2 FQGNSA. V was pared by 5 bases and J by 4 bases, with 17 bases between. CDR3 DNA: TGTGCCAGCAGCCTCATACCGAGGTGGGGCTATGGCTACACCTTC. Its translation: CASSLIPRWGYGYTF.

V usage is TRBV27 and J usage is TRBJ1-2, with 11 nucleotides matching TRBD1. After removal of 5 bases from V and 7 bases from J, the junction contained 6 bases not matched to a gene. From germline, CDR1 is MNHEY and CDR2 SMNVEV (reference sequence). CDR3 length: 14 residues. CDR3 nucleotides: TGTGCCAGCAGTAAAGGACAGGGGGCGCTTGGCTACACCTTC. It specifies CASSKGQGALGYTF.

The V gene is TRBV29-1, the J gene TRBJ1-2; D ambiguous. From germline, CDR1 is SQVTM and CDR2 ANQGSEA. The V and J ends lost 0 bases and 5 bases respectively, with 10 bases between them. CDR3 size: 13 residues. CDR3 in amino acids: CSVEDQAPYGYTF. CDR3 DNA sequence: TGCAGCGTTGAAGACCAGGCCCCATATGGCTACACCTTC.

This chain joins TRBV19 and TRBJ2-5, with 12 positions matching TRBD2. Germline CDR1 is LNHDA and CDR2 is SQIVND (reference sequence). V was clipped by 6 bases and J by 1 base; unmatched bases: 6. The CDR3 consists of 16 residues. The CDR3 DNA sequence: TGTGCCAGTAGCCCCGGACTAGCGGGGACCCAAGAGACCCAGTACTTC. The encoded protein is CASSPGLAGTQETQYF.

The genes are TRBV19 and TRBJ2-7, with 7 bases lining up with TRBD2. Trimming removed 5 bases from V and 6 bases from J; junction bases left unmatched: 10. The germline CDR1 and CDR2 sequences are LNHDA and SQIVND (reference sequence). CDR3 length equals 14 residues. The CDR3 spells CASSFPGLSSEQYF. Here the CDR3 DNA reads TGTGCCAGTAGTTTCCCGGGACTATCAAGCGAGCAGTACTTC.

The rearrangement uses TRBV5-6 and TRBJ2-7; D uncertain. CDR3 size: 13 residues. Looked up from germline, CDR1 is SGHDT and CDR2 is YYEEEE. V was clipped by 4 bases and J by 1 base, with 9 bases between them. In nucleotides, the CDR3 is TGTGCCAGCAGCGGCCGGGTATCCTACGAGCAGTACTTC. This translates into CASSGRVSYEQYF.

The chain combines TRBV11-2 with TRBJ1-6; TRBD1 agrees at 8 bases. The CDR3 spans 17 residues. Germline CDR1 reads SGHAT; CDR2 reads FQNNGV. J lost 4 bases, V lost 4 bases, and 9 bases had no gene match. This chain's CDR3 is CASSSPGQVTYNSPLHF. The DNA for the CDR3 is TGTGCCAGCAGCTCTCCGGGACAGGTTACTTATAATTCACCCCTCCACTTT.

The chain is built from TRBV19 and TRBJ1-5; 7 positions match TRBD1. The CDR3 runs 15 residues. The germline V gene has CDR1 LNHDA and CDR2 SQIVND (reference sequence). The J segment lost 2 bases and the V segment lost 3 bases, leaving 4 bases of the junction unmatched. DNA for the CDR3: TGTGCCAGTAGTATGAGGACAGGAGGCAATCAGCCCCAGCATTTT. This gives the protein CASSMRTGGNQPQHF.

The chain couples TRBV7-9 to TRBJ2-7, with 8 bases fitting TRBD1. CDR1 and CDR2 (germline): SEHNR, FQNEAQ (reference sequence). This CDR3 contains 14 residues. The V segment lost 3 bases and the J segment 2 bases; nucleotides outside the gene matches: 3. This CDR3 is CASSFGTGPYEQYF. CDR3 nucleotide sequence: TGTGCCAGCAGCTTTGGGACAGGCCCCTACGAGCAGTACTTC.

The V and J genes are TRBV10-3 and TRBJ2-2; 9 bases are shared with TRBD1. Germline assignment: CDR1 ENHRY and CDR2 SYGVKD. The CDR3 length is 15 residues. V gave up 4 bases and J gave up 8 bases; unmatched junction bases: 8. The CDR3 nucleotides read TGTGCCATCAGTGGTTGGGACAGGGCGAGAGGGGAGCTGTTTTTT. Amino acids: CAISGWDRARGELFF.

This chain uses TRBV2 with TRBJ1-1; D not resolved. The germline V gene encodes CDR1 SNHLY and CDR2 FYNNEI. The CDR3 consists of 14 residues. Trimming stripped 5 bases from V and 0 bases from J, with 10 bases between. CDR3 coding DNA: TGTGCCAGCAGTCCTTCCGATTTGAACACTGAAGCTTTCTTT. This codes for CASSPSDLNTEAFF.

The CDR3 bases are TGTGCCAGCAGCCCCCCGGGGATGGGCCAAGAGACCCAGTACTTC. It translates to CASSPPGMGQETQYF. The V gene is TRBV5-6, the J gene TRBJ2-5, with a tentative D call TRBD2 (5 bases). CDR1 is SGHDT and CDR2 is YYEEEE in the germline V gene. CDR3 length: 15 amino acids. Trimming took 4 bases from V and 1 from J, leaving 14 bases between them. Full variable domain (missing parts from reference TRBV5-6 and TRBJ2-5): DAGVTQSPTHLIKTRGQQVTLRCSPKSGHDTVSWYQQALGQGPQFIFQYYEEEERQRGNFPDRFSGHQFPNYSSELNVNALLLGDSALYLCASSPPGMGQETQYFGPGTRLLVL.

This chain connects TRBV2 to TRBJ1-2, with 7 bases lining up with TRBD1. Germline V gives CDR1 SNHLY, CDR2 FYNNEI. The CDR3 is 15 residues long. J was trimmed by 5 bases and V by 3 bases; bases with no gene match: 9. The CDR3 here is CASSEDGQVGYGYTF. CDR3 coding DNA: TGTGCCAGCAGTGAGGACGGACAGGTGGGGTATGGCTACACCTTC.

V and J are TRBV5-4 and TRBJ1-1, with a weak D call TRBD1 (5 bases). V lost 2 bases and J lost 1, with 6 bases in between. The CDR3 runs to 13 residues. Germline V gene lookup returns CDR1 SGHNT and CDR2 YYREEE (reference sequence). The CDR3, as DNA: TGTGCCAGCAGCTTTCAGGGGAACACTGAAGCTTTCTTT. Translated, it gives CASSFQGNTEAFF.